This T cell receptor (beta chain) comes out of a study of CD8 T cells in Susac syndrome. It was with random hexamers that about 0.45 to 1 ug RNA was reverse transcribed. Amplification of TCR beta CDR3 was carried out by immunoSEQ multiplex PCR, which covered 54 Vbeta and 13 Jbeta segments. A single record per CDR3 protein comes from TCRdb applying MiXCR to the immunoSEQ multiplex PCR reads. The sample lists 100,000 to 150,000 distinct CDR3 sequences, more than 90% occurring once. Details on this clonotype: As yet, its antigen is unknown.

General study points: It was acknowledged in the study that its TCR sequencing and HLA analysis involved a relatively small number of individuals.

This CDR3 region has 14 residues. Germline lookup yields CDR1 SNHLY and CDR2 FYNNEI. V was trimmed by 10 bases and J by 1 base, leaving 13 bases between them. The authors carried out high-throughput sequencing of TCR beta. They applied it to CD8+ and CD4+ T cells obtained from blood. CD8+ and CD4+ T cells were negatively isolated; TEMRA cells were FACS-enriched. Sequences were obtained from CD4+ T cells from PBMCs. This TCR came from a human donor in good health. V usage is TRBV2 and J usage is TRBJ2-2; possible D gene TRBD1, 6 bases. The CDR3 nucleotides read TGTGCCACCAGGGGATTCAAGAACACCGGGGAGCTGTTTTTT. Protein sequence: CATRGFKNTGELFF. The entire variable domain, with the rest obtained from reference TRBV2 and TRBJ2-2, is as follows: EPEVTQTPSHQVTQMGQEVILRCVPISNHLYFYWYRQILGQKVEFLVSFYNNEISEKSEIFDDQFSVERPDGSNFTLKIRSTKLEDSAMYFCATRGFKNTGELFFGEGSRLTVL.